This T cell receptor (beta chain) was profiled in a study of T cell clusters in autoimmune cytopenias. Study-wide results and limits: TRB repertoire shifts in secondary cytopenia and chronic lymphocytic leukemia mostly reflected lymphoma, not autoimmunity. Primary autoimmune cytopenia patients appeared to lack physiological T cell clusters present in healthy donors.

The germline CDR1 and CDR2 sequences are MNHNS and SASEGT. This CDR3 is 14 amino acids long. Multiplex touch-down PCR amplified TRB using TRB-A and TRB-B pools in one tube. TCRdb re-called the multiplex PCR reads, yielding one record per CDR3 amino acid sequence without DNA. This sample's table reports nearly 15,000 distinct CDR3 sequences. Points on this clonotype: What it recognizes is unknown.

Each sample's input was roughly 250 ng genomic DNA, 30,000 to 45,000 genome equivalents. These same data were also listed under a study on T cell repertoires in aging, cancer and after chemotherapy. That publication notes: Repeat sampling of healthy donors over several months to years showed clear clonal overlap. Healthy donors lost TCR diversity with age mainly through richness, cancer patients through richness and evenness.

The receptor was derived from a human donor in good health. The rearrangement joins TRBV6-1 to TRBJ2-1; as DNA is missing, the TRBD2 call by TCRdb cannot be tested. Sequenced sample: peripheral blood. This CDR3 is CATLLAGRNNEQFF.